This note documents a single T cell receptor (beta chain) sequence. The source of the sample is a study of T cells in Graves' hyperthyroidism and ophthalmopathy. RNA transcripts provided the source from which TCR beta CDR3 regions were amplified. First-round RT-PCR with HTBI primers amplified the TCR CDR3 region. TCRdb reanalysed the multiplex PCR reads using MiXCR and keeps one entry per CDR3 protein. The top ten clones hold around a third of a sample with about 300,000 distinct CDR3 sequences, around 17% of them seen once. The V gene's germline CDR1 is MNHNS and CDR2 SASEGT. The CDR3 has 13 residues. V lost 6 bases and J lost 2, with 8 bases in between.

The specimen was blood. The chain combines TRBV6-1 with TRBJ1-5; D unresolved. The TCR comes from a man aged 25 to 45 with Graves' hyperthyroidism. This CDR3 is CASSHEGNQPQHF. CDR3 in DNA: TGTGCCAGCAGCCACGAGGGCAATCAGCCCCAGCATTTT.